The 14 T cell receptor beta chains listed next were all sequenced from one sample in a study of blood T cell repertoires in COVID-19. Profiled with immunoSEQ multiplex PCR; TCRdb holds only in-frame clones, not every one. This table holds under 300,000 clones, 80% to 85% found once. The sequenced sample was peripheral blood. The receptors originated from a woman in her sixties with active or convalescent COVID-19.

The chain is built from TRBV7-2 and TRBJ1-2, with 8 bases fitting TRBD1. CDR3 length: 16 residues. Germline V gene sequence: CDR1 SGHTA, CDR2 FQGNSA. The J segment lost 4 bases and the V segment lost 3 bases, leaving 10 bases of the junction unmatched. The CDR3 is CASSLVTGDMGYGYTF. CDR3 bases: TGTGCCAGCAGCTTGGTGACAGGGGATATGGGCTATGGCTACACCTTC.

The rearrangement links TRBV7-8 to TRBJ2-7; D ambiguous. V dropped 4 bases and J dropped 5 bases, with 6 bases sitting between them. Germline V gene sequence: CDR1 SGHVS, CDR2 FQNEAQ. The CDR3 loop spans 11 amino acids. CDR3 loop: CASSSRDEQYF. The CDR3 DNA reads as TGTGCCAGCAGCTCCCGGGACGAGCAGTACTTC.

The genes are TRBV27 and TRBJ1-3, with D perhaps TRBD1 (6 bases). The CDR3 loop spans 16 amino acids. Trimming took off 0 bases at V and 1 base at J, with 10 bases between the two ends. Per germline, CDR1 MNHEY and CDR2 SMNVEV (reference sequence). The CDR3 is CASSLSGGQSGNTIYF. In DNA, the CDR3 is TGTGCCAGCAGTTTATCGGGGGGGCAGTCTGGAAACACCATATATTTT.

This clone was detected once. The sample holds other DNA sequences that translate to the same CDR3. The chain joins TRBV18 to TRBJ2-3; TRBD2 matches 7 bases. CDR1 and CDR2 from the germline V gene are KGHSH and LQKENI. The CDR3 consists of 16 residues. After removal of 0 bases from V and 3 bases from J, the junction contained 6 bases not matched to a gene. CDR3 sequence (DNA): TGTGCCAGCTCACCACCCGCCACCGGGGGGACAGATACGCAGTATTTT. It yields the protein CASSPPATGGTDTQYF.

CDR3 DNA sequence: TGTGCCAGCAGCTTGCCCGGGACAGGGGCCAATGAGCAGTTCTTC. This sequence encodes CASSLPGTGANEQFF. V usage is TRBV7-9 and J usage is TRBJ2-1; TRBD1 matches at 10 bases. V trimming: 3 bases; J trimming: 6 bases; junction bases outside the gene matches: 5. Germline values: CDR1 SEHNR, CDR2 FQNEAQ (reference sequence). The length of the CDR3 is 15 residues.

The CDR3 loop is CASQDSVFGYTF. The CDR3 nucleotides are TGTGCCAGCCAAGACAGTGTTTTTGGCTACACCTTC. V and J are TRBV6-5 and TRBJ1-2; TRBD1 is a possible D gene (5 bases). The CDR3 has 12 amino acids. CDR1 is MNHEY, CDR2 SVGAGI, per germline. Trimming shortened V by 8 bases and J by 7 bases, and 14 bases separated the two germline ends.

This clone was seen only a few times. The chain recombines TRBV6-6 with TRBJ2-1, with a possible D match to TRBD2 (5 bases). Germline CDR1 is MNHNY and CDR2 is SVGAGI (reference sequence). Trimming stripped 7 bases from V and 6 bases from J, with 16 bases between. The CDR3 has 14 residues. The CDR3 sequence is CASNLAGPSNEQFF. CDR3 nucleotide sequence: TGTGCCAGCAACCTAGCCGGGCCATCCAATGAGCAGTTCTTC.

The chain links TRBV12-3 or TRBV12-4 to TRBJ1-2, with 9 positions matching TRBD1. The length of the CDR3 is 13 residues. The J segment lost 7 bases and the V segment lost 6 bases, leaving 6 bases of the junction unmatched. The CDR3 DNA is TGTGCCAGCAGCCAGACAGGGGGGCCTGGCTACACCTTC. This sequence encodes CASSQTGGPGYTF.

The chain joins TRBV6-6 to TRBJ2-5; 7 bases line up with TRBD1. The CDR3 contains 12 residues. From germline, CDR1 is MNHNY and CDR2 SVGAGI (reference sequence). V was pared by 6 bases and J by 3 bases, with 1 base of the junction left unmatched. The CDR3 coding sequence is TGTGCCAGCAGACAGGGGAAAGAGACCCAGTACTTC. It codes for CASRQGKETQYF.

This clone appeared once. This chain connects TRBV5-5 to TRBJ1-4; 9 nucleotides line up with TRBD1. Germline lookup yields CDR1 SGHKS and CDR2 YYEKEE (reference sequence). The CDR3 runs to 16 residues. Trimming took 4 bases from V and 4 from J; bases not matched to a gene: 8. CDR3 in DNA: TGTGCCAGCAGCCGGAACCCGGGACAGGGTAATGAAAAACTGTTTTTT. It yields the protein CASSRNPGQGNEKLFF.

The chain is built from TRBV10-2 and TRBJ2-5, with 10 bases identical to TRBD2. The germline gives CDR1 WSHSY, CDR2 SAAADI. With V trimmed by 10 bases and J by 5 bases, 10 bases remained unmatched. The CDR3 runs 14 residues. CDR3: CATSGGLALETQYF. As DNA, the CDR3 is TGCGCCACCTCAGGGGGACTAGCGCTCGAGACCCAGTACTTC.

V is TRBV7-2 and J is TRBJ2-7; TRBD2 aligns across 16 bases. Losses at the gene ends were 5 bases for V and 5 bases for J; bases not matched to a gene: 12. The V gene's germline CDR1 is SGHTA and CDR2 FQGNSA. The CDR3 extends over 18 amino acids. CDR3 sequence (DNA): TGTGCCAGCAGCCCCACCTCCGGGACTAGCGGGGGGGCCCACGAGCAGTACTTC. Translation: CASSPTSGTSGGAHEQYF. Combining the CDR3 with reference TRBV7-2 and TRBJ2-7 gives the whole variable domain GAGVSQSPSNKVTEKGKDVELRCDPISGHTALYWYRQSLGQGLEFLIYFQGNSAPDKSGLPSDRFSAERTGGSVSTLTIQRTQQEDSAVYLCASSPTSGTSGGAHEQYFGPGTRLTVT.

This clone was seen only a few times. This chain's CDR3 is CASRDRGLSNGYTF. CDR3 in DNA: TGTGCCAGTCGGGACAGGGGGCTTTCTAATGGCTACACCTTC. The rearrangement uses TRBV19 and TRBJ1-2, with 12 bases that match TRBD1. The V and J ends lost 8 bases and 6 bases, in that order; junction bases with no gene match: 7. Germline V lookup: CDR1 LNHDA, CDR2 SQIVND (reference sequence). The CDR3 consists of 14 residues.

The count of this clone is one. V and J are TRBV11-2 and TRBJ1-3; D unclear. V lost 1 base to trimming and J lost 7 bases, with 20 bases between them. Germline loops: CDR1 SGHAT, CDR2 FQNNGV. This CDR3 contains 17 residues. The CDR3 nucleotides are TGTGCCAGCAGCTTAGTCCCGGGGAGTTCCATATGGAACACCATATATTTT. As protein: CASSLVPGSSIWNTIYF.